This TCR beta chain was sequenced in a study of OX40 agonist ivuxolimab in advanced cancers. In the study overall: Cancers in dose escalation were hepatocellular, melanoma, renal cell and head and neck.

The table came from immunoSEQ multiplex PCR; TCRdb's copy has only in-frame clones and leaves some out. The profile shows about 68,000 clones, more than 75% of them singletons. With 10 bases removed from V and 0 bases from J, the gap between germline ends came to 16 bases. Germline V gene lookup returns CDR1 LNHDA and CDR2 SQIVND (reference sequence). This CDR3 comprises 15 residues. The clonotype was recovered from an adult with an advanced solid tumor such as melanoma, head and neck, liver or kidney cancer. Sequencing used CD4+ or CD8+ T cells sorted from blood, obtained in a trial of the OX40 agonist ivuxolimab. The V and J genes are TRBV19 and TRBJ1-3; maybe TRBD1 (5 bases). CDR3: CATRQSAVSGNTIYF. CDR3 sequence (DNA): TGTGCCACCAGACAGAGTGCGGTCTCTGGAAACACCATATATTTT.